Sequencing of this TCR beta chain was carried out in a study of cytotoxic CD8 clonotypes in ibrutinib-treated CLL (dated by TCRdb to about 2021). For the wider study: The cohort included roughly 15 treatment-naive and about a dozen relapsed/refractory patients; around 18 were IGHV unmutated. Responses were partial in 25 or so patients and complete in 2; after median approximately 67 months follow-up, around 15 stayed in remission and 12 progressed. Response samples were obtained after a median of roughly eleven months of treatment, with a range of about 6 to 40 months. On average, each sample yielded roughly 250,000 productive templates and tens of thousands of productive rearrangements. Of the 85 to 95 participants in the trial, 20 to 30 had longitudinal samples available. Cryopreserved peripheral blood mononuclear cells were obtained before treatment, at response, and at either sustained remission or disease progression. Every sample from remission and from progressive disease was obtained while the patients were still on ibrutinib.

The time point label for this specimen denotes: roughly 25 months on ibrutinib. For TCR beta library preparation, around 2.2 micrograms of genomic DNA was extracted from cryopreserved PBMCs. Longitudinal blood samples from CLL patients on ibrutinib monotherapy underwent high-throughput TCR beta sequencing. The patients took part in an open-label, single-center phase 2 trial of ibrutinib monotherapy. A MiSeq instrument was used for deep resolution sequencing, which targeted depths ranging from 1 in 1 million up to 1 in 200,000 T cells, with coverage averaging 10x for each clonotype. The immunoSEQ hsTCRB Kit was used to generate the TCR beta libraries. Per the original workflow: ImmunoSEQ Data Assistant and ImmunoSEQ Analyzer were used for data analysis, and V, D and J genes were assigned according to IMGT definitions. Clonality, which ranges from 0 to 1, was calculated as one minus the normalized Shannon entropy of productive rearrangement frequencies. Only overrepresented clonotypes making up at least 0.05% of the repertoire of each patient were included in the public clonotype analysis. Thirteen age-matched healthy donor repertoires from immuneACCESS were used as controls for clonality. TCRdb carries this immuneACCESS record with in-frame sequences only. Its versions omit some clonotypes, under half of them owing to an unresolved V gene in the studies checked, with the rest unexplained. V and J calls and clone size follow that table, whereas D and trimming were derived from the DNA. The sample has approximately 100,000 clones on record, more than 55% of them singletons. The top ten constitute 37% of the sample.

Broader findings and caveats from the paper: Sampling times were not matched between patients in sustained remission and patients whose disease was progressing, and lymph node repertoires were not examined. Public clonotypes were rare and either contracted or stayed stable during treatment, and the rise in clonality at ibrutinib response reflected the expansion of private clonotypes. An increase in clonality was observed at ibrutinib response, with clonality remaining stable during sustained remission and falling back toward baseline at progression. At baseline, clonality was higher than in age-matched healthy donors and showed a strong correlation with circulating CD8+ T-cell counts.

Of note for this clone: Which antigen it targets is not known. No much larger clone is present one base from it, and per-base qualities are unavailable.

The V end gives up 6 bases and the J end 0 bases, leaving 2 bases in the junction not matched to a gene. Its CDR3 holds 14 amino acids, cysteine through phenylalanine. The CDR3 DNA has 42 bases and is translated from base 1. Reading the germline V gene gives CDR1 SNHLY and CDR2 FYNNEI. The TCR sequence derives from a human donor with chronic lymphocytic leukemia. Sequences were derived from PBMCs, sampled after 24 months of ibrutinib treatment. The chain joins TRBV2 to TRBJ2-1; TRBD2 fits 7 bases in the junction. The DNA is as follows: TGTGCCAGCAGAGGCGGGAGCTCCTACAATGAGCAGTTCTTC. The resulting protein is CASRGGSSYNEQFF.